This entry lists 5 T cell receptor beta chains sequenced from one sample in a study of T cell responses to AZD1222 COVID-19 vaccine. The assay was immunoSEQ multiplex PCR, and TCRdb's table has in-frame clones only and misses some. The sample consists of 95,000 to 150,000 clones, 75% to 90% of them appearing once. Sequenced here: peripheral blood, sampled on day 0 of AZD1222 vaccination. The receptor set was obtained from an adult in good health.

This chain links TRBV28 with TRBJ2-7; tentative D call: TRBD2 (7 bases). The germline gives CDR1 MDHEN, CDR2 SYDVKM. With 5 bases removed from V and 3 bases from J, the gap between germline ends came to 17 bases. CDR3 length: 15 residues. The CDR3 nucleotides read TGTGCCAGCAGTGGGGGGGGCCCCGGGAGCTACGAGCAGTACTTC. The encoded protein is CASSGGGPGSYEQYF.

This clone was counted between two and nine times. The V gene is TRBV28, the J gene TRBJ2-7; 7 bases line up with TRBD1. The V segment lost 2 bases and the J segment 0 bases; nucleotides outside the gene matches: 13. This CDR3 contains 18 residues. Germline V gene sequence: CDR1 MDHEN, CDR2 SYDVKM. This chain's CDR3 is CASSLTRWGTVNSYEQYF. CDR3 DNA sequence: TGTGCCAGCAGTTTAACCCGCTGGGGGACAGTGAACTCCTACGAGCAGTACTTC.

V usage is TRBV28 and J usage is TRBJ2-7; D may be TRBD2 (5 bases). Trimming took 5 bases from V and 1 from J, leaving 21 bases between them. The CDR3 length is 17 residues. In germline, CDR1 is MDHEN, CDR2 SYDVKM. The CDR3 DNA is TGTGCCAGCAGTCCCCGTGGTCGGGGTCAGGTTTCCTACGAGCAGTACTTC. Encoded protein: CASSPRGRGQVSYEQYF.

This chain uses TRBV19 with TRBJ1-5; D call uncertain. From germline, CDR1 is LNHDA and CDR2 SQIVND (reference sequence). This CDR3 contains 11 residues. Trimming stripped 4 bases from V and 7 bases from J, with 5 bases between. CDR3 sequence: CASSRGQPQHF. CDR3 sequence (DNA): TGTGCCAGTAGTAGAGGGCAGCCCCAGCATTTT.

The table lists this clone with a few counts. V usage is TRBV27 and J usage is TRBJ2-3; 15 nucleotides agree with TRBD2. Germline CDR1 is MNHEY and CDR2 is SMNVEV (reference sequence). This CDR3 contains 17 residues. The V gene end was trimmed by 1 base and the J gene end by 9 bases; junction bases not matched to a gene: 8. The CDR3 bases are TGTGCCAGCAGTTTATTGGGGGGACTAGCGGGAGGACTAACGCAGTATTTT. Its protein is CASSLLGGLAGGLTQYF.